The entry below describes one T cell receptor beta chain. Germline V lookup: CDR1 ENHRY, CDR2 SYGVKD. This CDR3 is 13 amino acids long. This sample was included in a study of monozygotic twins with inflammatory bowel disease. TCRdb reprocessed the 5' RACE reads, with one entry per CDR3 protein and no DNA. This repertoire comprises approximately 400,000 distinct CDR3 sequences; its ten largest clones make up around 2.6%. This receptor was obtained from a human donor with ulcerative colitis or Crohn's disease, or a healthy co-twin of an affected twin (not recorded which). The gene calls are TRBV10-3 and TRBJ2-5; TCRdb designates TRBD2, a call that cannot be tested without DNA. The sample consisted of blood. The CDR3 is CASGGEYQETQYF.